These T cell receptor beta chains were read from a single sample in a study of T cells in Graves' hyperthyroidism and ophthalmopathy. TCRdb reprocessed the multiplex PCR reads via MiXCR and lists one record per CDR3 protein. This sample carries a few hundred thousand distinct CDR3 sequences, about 14% of them seen once, and the ten largest clones take less than 15%. Specimen: blood. The origin of the receptors is a woman between 35 and 50 years old with Graves' hyperthyroidism that later progressed to Graves' ophthalmopathy. Both conserved end residues are part of each CDR3. D genes are given only for firm matches. Only part of the rows carry a size: once, few, many, or a class if the clone is expanded.

d_call | j_call | v_call | clone_size | cdr3_aa | cdr3_nt
TRBD2 | TRBJ2-1 | TRBV4-2 | many | CASSQRLAGDNEQFF | TGTGCCAGCAGCCAAAGGCTAGCGGGGGACAATGAGCAGTTCTTC
- | TRBJ2-1 | TRBV18 | many | CASSPGGLNEQFF | TGTGCCAGCTCACCAGGAGGACTCAATGAGCAGTTCTTC
TRBD2 | TRBJ2-2 | TRBV7-2 | - | CASSSQAGGGTGELFF | TGTGCCAGCAGCTCCCAAGCGGGAGGAGGAACCGGGGAGCTGTTTTTT
- | TRBJ2-1 | TRBV5-1 | many | CASSFSGREQFF | TGCGCCAGCAGCTTTAGCGGACGAGAGCAGTTCTTC
- | TRBJ2-3 | TRBV24-1 | many | CATSDLEGLSTDTQYF | TGTGCCACCAGTGATTTGGAGGGGTTGTCGACAGATACGCAGTATTTT
- | TRBJ1-1 | TRBV27 | many | CASLSRMNTEAFF | TGTGCCAGCTTGTCTCGCATGAACACTGAAGCTTTCTTT
- | TRBJ2-1 | TRBV9 | many | CASSVVSRAGEQFF | TGTGCCAGCAGCGTAGTCTCGCGGGCTGGTGAGCAGTTCTTC
- | TRBJ2-1 | TRBV7-2 | many | CASSLGGANEQFF | TGTGCCAGCAGCTTAGGAGGGGCGAATGAGCAGTTCTTC
- | TRBJ2-1 | TRBV5-1 | few | CASSSIPGPLPQGQFF | TGCGCCAGCAGCTCCATTCCGGGACCGCTACCCCAGGGGCAGTTCTTC
TRBD2 | TRBJ2-7 | TRBV28 | many | CASSLWRLAESSYEQYF | TGTGCCAGCAGTTTATGGCGACTAGCGGAGAGCTCCTACGAGCAGTACTTC
- | TRBJ2-7 | TRBV20-1 | once | CSARKSSYEQYF | TGCAGTGCTAGAAAGAGCTCCTACGAGCAGTACTTC
- | TRBJ1-4 | TRBV9 | many | CASSVGGYNEKLFF | TGTGCCAGCAGCGTCGGGGGATATAATGAAAAACTGTTTTTT
- | TRBJ1-2 | TRBV12-3/TRBV12-4 | many | CASSSAGNYGYTF | TGTGCCAGCAGTTCTGCCGGGAACTATGGCTACACCTTC
TRBD1 | TRBJ1-5 | TRBV10-2 | many | CASNPTGIRNQPQHF | TGCGCCAGCAACCCGACAGGGATCCGCAATCAGCCCCAGCATTTT
- | TRBJ2-2 | TRBV28 | many | CASSLFTLSRVTGELFF | TGTGCCAGCAGTTTATTTACTTTGTCCAGGGTGACCGGGGAGCTGTTTTTT
- | TRBJ2-5 | TRBV7-9 | - | CASSLGGLVETQYF | TGTGCCAGCAGCTTGGGGGGATTAGTGGAGACCCAGTACTTC
TRBD1 | TRBJ2-1 | TRBV15 | many | CATSRSRDSDSYNEQFF | TGTGCCACCAGCAGATCTAGGGACAGCGACTCCTACAATGAGCAGTTCTTC
- | TRBJ2-1 | TRBV12-3/TRBV12-4 | many | CASSFGHYNEQFF | TGTGCCAGCAGTTTTGGACATTACAATGAGCAGTTCTTC
- | TRBJ2-1 | TRBV28 | many | CASKIELEQFF | TGTGCCAGCAAGATTGAGTTGGAGCAGTTCTTC
TRBD2 | TRBJ2-5 | TRBV2 | many | CASSLAGGGRGTQYF | TGTGCCAGCAGTTTAGCGGGGGGAGGTCGCGGGACCCAGTACTTC
- | TRBJ2-4 | TRBV7-2 | many | CASSLARVTKNIQYF | TGTGCCAGCAGCTTAGCGCGGGTCACCAAAAACATTCAGTACTTC
TRBD1 | TRBJ1-1 | TRBV29-1 | many | CSATPGTGGALRVEAFF | TGCAGCGCAACTCCGGGGACAGGGGGCGCATTACGGGTTGAAGCTTTCTTT
- | TRBJ2-2 | TRBV19 | - | CASSIFVGGQRGELFF | TGTGCCAGTAGTATATTCGTGGGAGGACAGCGAGGGGAGCTGTTTTTT
- | TRBJ2-2 | TRBV4-1 | few | CASSQKGGHFPGELFF | TGCGCCAGCAGCCAGAAAGGGGGACATTTTCCCGGGGAGCTGTTTTTT
TRBD1 | TRBJ1-5 | TRBV19 | few | CASRGQGLQPQHF | TGTGCCAGTAGGGGACAGGGACTTCAGCCCCAGCATTTT
TRBD2 | TRBJ2-1 | TRBV20-1 | few | CSASRELSYNEQFF | TGCAGTGCGTCGCGGGAGCTCTCCTACAATGAGCAGTTCTTC
- | TRBJ2-2 | TRBV15 | many | CATSRRPANTGELFF | TGTGCCACCAGCAGAAGGCCCGCGAACACCGGGGAGCTGTTTTTT
TRBD2 | TRBJ2-5 | TRBV11-2 | many | CASSSPSGGIKETQYF | TGTGCCAGCAGCTCGCCTAGCGGTGGAATCAAAGAGACCCAGTACTTC
- | TRBJ2-3 | TRBV5-1 | - | CASSWISQGSTDTQYF | TGCGCCAGCAGCTGGATCTCACAGGGTAGCACAGATACGCAGTATTTT
- | TRBJ2-1 | TRBV27 | many | CASSPFGYNEQFF | TGTGCCAGCAGCCCATTTGGATACAATGAGCAGTTCTTC
TRBD1 | TRBJ1-4 | TRBV4-1 | - | CASSQRGRGQGGEKLFF | TGCGCCAGCAGCCAAAGAGGGCGGGGACAGGGTGGGGAAAAACTGTTTTTT
- | TRBJ1-5 | TRBV6-5 | - | CASSYSRGVNQPQHF | TGTGCCAGCAGTTACTCGCGGGGGGTCAATCAGCCCCAGCATTTT
- | TRBJ2-4 | TRBV2 | many | CASSQKGQLWKAKNIQYF | TGTGCCAGCAGTCAAAAGGGCCAGCTTTGGAAAGCCAAAAACATTCAGTACTTC
TRBD2 | TRBJ2-2 | TRBV20-1 | many | CSARDLTSGRSTGELFF | TGCAGTGCTAGAGATTTGACTAGCGGGAGATCCACCGGGGAGCTGTTTTTT
- | TRBJ2-7 | TRBV6-1 | few | CASSEADALSYEQYF | TGTGCCAGCAGTGAAGCGGACGCGCTGTCCTACGAGCAGTACTTC
- | TRBJ1-5 | TRBV2 | many | CASSDPVGNQPQHF | TGTGCCAGCAGTGACCCAGTAGGAAATCAGCCCCAGCATTTT
- | TRBJ2-2 | TRBV18 | many | CASSPLEHTGELFF | TGTGCCAGCTCACCATTGGAACACACCGGGGAGCTGTTTTTT
- | TRBJ1-2 | TRBV2 | few | CASIVSSYYGYTF | TGTGCCAGCATAGTCAGTTCATACTATGGCTACACCTTC
- | TRBJ2-5 | TRBV20-1 | - | CSASSYLSLSGETQYF | TGCAGTGCTAGTTCCTATTTATCCCTTTCAGGGGAGACCCAGTACTTC
TRBD2 | TRBJ2-1 | TRBV20-1 | many | CSANRLAGGPSNEQFF | TGCAGTGCTAATAGACTAGCGGGAGGGCCAAGCAATGAGCAGTTCTTC
- | TRBJ2-1 | TRBV30 | many | CAWELAYNEQFF | TGTGCCTGGGAGTTAGCCTACAATGAGCAGTTCTTC
TRBD2 | TRBJ2-1 | TRBV4-2 | - | CASSQVAGRLAGVYNEQFF | TGTGCCAGCAGCCAAGTCGCGGGTCGCCTAGCGGGAGTCTACAATGAGCAGTTCTTC
TRBD2 | TRBJ2-1 | TRBV2 | - | CASSGGLAGSEQFF | TGTGCCAGCAGTGGTGGGCTAGCGGGGTCAGAGCAGTTCTTC
TRBD2 | TRBJ2-1 | TRBV10-3 | many | CAISDPRTSGNYNEQFF | TGTGCCATCAGTGACCCGAGGACTAGCGGGAATTACAATGAGCAGTTCTTC
TRBD2 | TRBJ2-7 | TRBV15 | few | CATSSLAGSSYEQYF | TGTGCCACCAGCTCTTTAGCGGGGAGCTCCTACGAGCAGTACTTC
TRBD2 | TRBJ2-3 | TRBV6-1 | many | CASSEELAGGPTDTQYF | TGTGCCAGCAGTGAAGAGCTAGCGGGAGGGCCCACAGATACGCAGTATTTT
- | TRBJ2-3 | TRBV19 | few | CASNRSPLGKDTQYF | TGTGCCAGTAATCGCAGTCCCCTGGGGAAAGATACGCAGTATTTT
- | TRBJ1-1 | TRBV6-1 | many | CASSPRIQWRNTEAFF | TGTGCCAGCAGCCCTAGGATACAGTGGCGGAACACTGAAGCTTTCTTT
- | TRBJ1-5 | TRBV27 | many | CASSWTANQPQHF | TGTGCCAGCAGTTGGACAGCGAATCAGCCCCAGCATTTT
TRBD1 | TRBJ2-3 | TRBV6-1 | many | CASSSWFRGSTDTQYF | TGTGCCAGCTCCAGTTGGTTCAGGGGGTCAACAGATACGCAGTATTTT
- | TRBJ2-2 | TRBV13 | many | CASSLGGAVTGELFF | TGTGCCAGCAGCTTAGGCGGTGCGGTAACCGGGGAGCTGTTTTTT
- | TRBJ2-5 | TRBV28 | many | CASSLEILVETQYF | TGTGCCAGCAGTTTAGAGATTCTTGTGGAGACCCAGTACTTC
TRBD2 | TRBJ2-1 | TRBV6-1 | many | CASSYASGRGYNEQFF | TGTGCCAGCAGTTACGCTAGCGGGAGGGGTTACAATGAGCAGTTCTTC
- | TRBJ2-2 | TRBV10-1 | - | CASSPNGRELFF | TGCGCCAGCAGCCCGAACGGAAGGGAGCTGTTTTTT
TRBD1 | TRBJ2-7 | TRBV28 | - | CASSLWTGDEQYF | TGTGCCAGCAGTTTATGGACAGGGGACGAGCAGTACTTC
- | TRBJ2-5 | TRBV7-9 | - | CASSLPVNRERGAETQYF | TGTGCCAGCAGCTTGCCCGTAAACAGGGAGAGGGGCGCAGAGACCCAGTACTTC
TRBD2 | TRBJ2-2 | TRBV2 | few | CASSVTSGSSGELFF | TGTGCCAGCAGTGTGACTAGCGGGAGTTCCGGGGAGCTGTTTTTT
- | TRBJ2-7 | TRBV28 | many | CASNELTATYEQYF | TGTGCCAGCAACGAACTTACAGCAACCTACGAGCAGTACTTC
- | TRBJ1-4 | TRBV20-1 | - | CSASPELNEKLFF | TGCAGTGCTAGCCCGGAATTAAATGAAAAACTGTTTTTT
TRBD2 | TRBJ2-7 | TRBV19 | many | CASSPRLAETYEQYF | TGTGCCAGTAGTCCCAGACTAGCGGAAACCTACGAGCAGTACTTC